These T cell receptor beta chains were read from a single sample in a study of cytomegalovirus exposure and HLA in healthy donors. Using immunoSEQ multiplex PCR, the repertoire was profiled, and TCRdb retains in-frame clones only, with some absent. The table has about 89,000 clones, under 80% seen once. Sequenced: PBMCs. Receptors originate from a male donor in good health and CMV-seronegative. Each CDR3 is given with its conserved first and last residue.

V gene | CDR3 length | CDR3 protein
TRBV9 | 15 | CASSESTRQSKSYTF
TRBV5-4 | 13 | CASRPGLYNEQFF
TRBV6-5 | 16 | CASSSAGLSSYNEQFF
TRBV19 | 16 | CASSTTPGEGGDEQYF
TRBV6-1 | 8 | CASPPGDF
TRBV6-5 | 13 | CASRRVTNEKLFF
TRBV28 | 16 | CASSPPGQGVAGELFF
TRBV11-2 | 16 | CAGSLAGTTNTGELFF
TRBV29-1 | 15 | CSVESLAGETDTQYF
TRBV2 | 13 | CASSKGGSGELFF
TRBV4-3 | 15 | CASSQGGRTNEKLFF
TRBV20-1 | 10 | CSATLGEQFF
TRBV7-2 | 15 | CASSLGQVSNSPLHF
TRBV28 | 13 | CASCWGYQETQYF
TRBV6-5 | 13 | CASSAAVNTEAFF
TRBV5-1 | 13 | CAISLVRQGEAFF
TRBV5-1 | 14 | CASSAQKSTDTQYF
TRBV7-7 | 16 | CASSLNSGGVTDTQYF
TRBV19 | 14 | CASSPGVGATEAFF
TRBV2 | 13 | CASSDDSPYGYTF
TRBV6-4 | 14 | CASRRGQEETEAFF
TRBV18 | 17 | CASSPPGGGSGANVLTF
TRBV7-3 | 16 | CASSLKAGLGTDTQYF
TRBV6-5 | 15 | CASSYGGQGHYGYTF
TRBV27 | 13 | CASSPDNSYEQYF
TRBV4-1 | 16 | CASSQEGHGRNQPQHF
TRBV7-2 | 13 | CASSLYINSPLHF
TRBV5-1 | 15 | CASSLADREANVLTF
TRBV20-1 | 11 | CSATGSYEQYF
TRBV7-6 | 22 | CASSLGKGGERTLGYSNQPQHF
TRBV28 | 15 | CASSSGQGYTDTQYF
TRBV19 | 15 | CASRRQGRGNYGYTF
TRBV20-1 | 10 | CSALRDNPFF
TRBV6-4 | 13 | CASRAGENTEAFF
TRBV5-1 | 16 | CASSRDSWLTNEKLFF
TRBV7-2 | 15 | CASSSIILQNYGYTF
TRBV5-4 | 15 | CASSRQGVRTGELFF
TRBV18 | 15 | CASSPGQSITYEQYF
TRBV29-1 | 14 | CSVGLAGVPETQYF
TRBV11-1 | 11 | CASSGGEKLFF
TRBV6-5 | 14 | CASSVGLYYNEQFF
TRBV28 | 16 | CASSPDTTRTNYGYTF
TRBV9 | 15 | CASSGGQGSNQPQHF
TRBV4-1 | 17 | CASSSIWDLTGNTEAFF
TRBV6-5 | 15 | CASRAGGGPSETQYF
TRBV5-4 | 12 | CASSSRWDTQYF
TRBV7-2 | 15 | CASSREGQVQDTQYF
TRBV2 | 12 | CASSELSGELFF
TRBV11-3 | 16 | CASSARGGTGRTEQYF
TRBV5-1 | 19 | CASSLEVRDRGRGNTEAFF
TRBV19 | 16 | CASSLGTSGSYNEQFF
TRBV27 | 18 | CASSLSGTSDPNDNEQFF
TRBV4-3 | 16 | CASSQGTPLDTGELFF
TRBV7-2 | 17 | CASSPQRGAPNTGELFF
TRBV5-1 | 15 | CASSYSGGNSYEQYF
TRBV27 | 13 | CASGRGGSYEQYF
TRBV7-2 | 13 | CASSGTGANGLTF
TRBV5-1 | 16 | CASSSGDLPRGEKLFF
TRBV7-6 | 16 | CASSLEGAWRGETQYF